What follows are 14 T cell receptor beta chains derived from one specimen sequenced in a study of CD4 T cells in relation to SARS-CoV-2 and coronaviruses. No antigen is known for these receptors. The unexposed donors gave CD4+ T cells in about 2010-2019, prior to COVID-19. Isolation of CD4+ T cells took place after nine to ten days in culture. Here immunoSEQ multiplex PCR was the method, and the copy in TCRdb shows in-frame clones only, minus some. The sample has roughly 20,000 clones, about 77% seen once. The specimen was CD4+ T cells from PBMCs, cultured in vitro. These receptors came from a human donor in good health.

The chain combines TRBV6-5 with TRBJ1-6, with D uncertain. The CDR3 spans 13 residues. Germline assignment: CDR1 MNHEY and CDR2 SVGAGI. The V and J ends lost 2 bases and 7 bases respectively, with 6 bases between them. CDR3 loop: CASSYGLNSPLHF. The CDR3 bases are TGTGCCAGCAGTTACGGATTGAATTCACCCCTCCACTTT.

The CDR3 DNA follows: TGTGCCAGCAGTTACTTTGTGGACTCTGGAAACACCATATATTTT. This sequence encodes CASSYFVDSGNTIYF. The chain employs TRBV6-5 and TRBJ1-3, with D uncertain. Germline CDR1 MNHEY, CDR2 SVGAGI. Between the trimmed V and J ends, which lost 1 base and 0 bases, there was a span of 7 bases. The CDR3 length is 15 residues.

The chain employs TRBV30 and TRBJ1-2; 9 bases map to TRBD1. The length of the CDR3 is 13 residues. The germline CDR1 and CDR2 sequences are GTSNPN and SVGIG (reference sequence). The trim removed 4 bases at V and 4 bases at J, leaving 4 bases unmatched. CDR3 DNA: TGTGCCTGGACCCGACAGGGGGGCTATGGCTACACCTTC. Its translation: CAWTRQGGYGYTF.

The CDR3 sequence is CASSYSGKSTRGYTF. Here the CDR3 DNA reads TGTGCCAGCAGTTACTCAGGCAAATCTACGCGGGGCTACACCTTC. This chain joins TRBV6-5 and TRBJ1-2; D remains ambiguous. The CDR3 contains 15 residues. CDR1 and CDR2 (germline): MNHEY, SVGAGI. Trimming removed 0 bases at V and 8 bases at J, with 16 bases between.

V and J are TRBV15 and TRBJ2-5; D gene unclear. Germline assignment: CDR1 LNHNV and CDR2 YYDKDF (reference sequence). The CDR3 is 14 amino acids. V was pared by 1 base and J by 4 bases, with 10 bases between. Here the CDR3 DNA reads TGTGCCACCAGCAGAGGGGGTTGGGGAGAGACCCAGTACTTC. Translated, it gives CATSRGGWGETQYF.

The V and J genes are TRBV7-8 and TRBJ1-6; no firm D call. V lost 3 bases and J lost 5, with 8 bases in between. The CDR3 spans 14 residues. From germline, CDR1 is SGHVS and CDR2 FQNEAQ. The DNA for the CDR3 is TGTGCCAGCAGCTTTGGAGATAATAATTCACCCCTCCACTTT. It codes for CASSFGDNNSPLHF.

The rearrangement uses TRBV11-2 and TRBJ1-5; no reliable D call. Germline assignment: CDR1 SGHAT and CDR2 FQNNGV. The V and J ends lost 5 bases and 8 bases respectively, with 10 bases between them. The CDR3 consists of 12 residues. CDR3 DNA: TGTGCCAGCAGCCCAAATAAAGAGCCCCAGCATTTT. This translates into CASSPNKEPQHF.

In this sample, this clone turned up a few times. The rearrangement links TRBV3-1 (or the pseudogene TRBV3-2) to TRBJ2-7, with 11 nucleotides matching TRBD2. The CDR3 loop spans 17 amino acids. Germline V gene data show CDR1 as LGHDT and CDR2 as YNNKEL (reference sequence). V shed 5 bases, J shed 4 bases, and the junction held 13 bases outside the gene matches. CDR3 nucleotide sequence: TGTGCCAGCAGCTGGCTCCAAGGGACTAGCGGTAGTTACGAGCAGTACTTC. This codes for CASSWLQGTSGSYEQYF.

The CDR3 DNA reads TGTGCCAGTAGTATAGACGGCGTCACTAAATCACCCCTCCACTTT. This gives the protein CASSIDGVTKSPLHF. The chain couples TRBV19 to TRBJ1-6; D gene ambiguous. The germline V gene encodes CDR1 LNHDA and CDR2 SQIVND (reference sequence). V lost 0 bases and J lost 10, with 13 bases in between. The CDR3 has 15 residues.

The genes are TRBV7-3 and TRBJ2-3, with D uncertain. CDR1 and CDR2 from the germline V gene are SGHTA and FQGTGA. The CDR3 runs 14 residues. Trimming left V 0 bases short and J 3 bases short, with 7 bases between. The CDR3 coding sequence is TGTGCCAGCAGCTTAACTGATCGGACAGATACGCAGTATTTT. This gives the protein CASSLTDRTDTQYF.

The genes are TRBV12-5 and TRBJ1-2; D may be TRBD1 (6 bases). This CDR3 region has 14 residues. Deletions cut 7 bases from V and 4 bases from J, with 16 bases between. Germline V lookup: CDR1 LGHNT, CDR2 FRNRAP. The CDR3 loop reads CASVLDRDTYGYTF. The DNA of the CDR3 is TGTGCTAGTGTCCTCGACCGGGACACCTATGGCTACACCTTC. The whole variable domain, remainder taken from reference TRBV12-5 and TRBJ1-2, is DARVTQTPRHKVTEMGQEVTMRCQPILGHNTVFWYRQTMMQGLELLAYFRNRAPLDDSGMPKDRFSAEMPDATLATLKIQPSEPRDSAVYFCASVLDRDTYGYTFGSGTRLTVV.

The chain employs TRBV28 and TRBJ2-4; D may be TRBD1 (6 bases). Trimming cost V 9 bases and J 0 bases, with 18 bases left between them. The germline gives CDR1 MDHEN, CDR2 SYDVKM. The CDR3 totals 16 residues. CDR3 residues: CASTPTGTLAKNIQYF. The CDR3 DNA sequence: TGTGCCAGTACACCGACCGGGACACTAGCCAAAAACATTCAGTACTTC.

The chain links TRBV25-1 to TRBJ2-6; the D is unclear. CDR1 and CDR2 (germline): MGHDK, SYGVNS. Trimming took off 4 bases at V and 3 bases at J, with 4 bases between the two ends. The CDR3 is 13 amino acids. In DNA form, the CDR3 reads TGTGCCAGCAGTGCTAGTGGGGCCAACGTCCTGACTTTC. As protein: CASSASGANVLTF.

This chain uses TRBV27 with TRBJ2-7; either TRBD1 or TRBD2 may fit D (5 bases each). The CDR3 runs to 14 residues. The germline gives CDR1 MNHEY, CDR2 SMNVEV (reference sequence). The germline V and J ends were trimmed by 7 bases and 2 bases, with 15 bases remaining between them. CDR3: CASNTGRGAYEQYF. CDR3 DNA: TGTGCCAGCAACACAGGACGGGGCGCCTACGAGCAGTACTTC.